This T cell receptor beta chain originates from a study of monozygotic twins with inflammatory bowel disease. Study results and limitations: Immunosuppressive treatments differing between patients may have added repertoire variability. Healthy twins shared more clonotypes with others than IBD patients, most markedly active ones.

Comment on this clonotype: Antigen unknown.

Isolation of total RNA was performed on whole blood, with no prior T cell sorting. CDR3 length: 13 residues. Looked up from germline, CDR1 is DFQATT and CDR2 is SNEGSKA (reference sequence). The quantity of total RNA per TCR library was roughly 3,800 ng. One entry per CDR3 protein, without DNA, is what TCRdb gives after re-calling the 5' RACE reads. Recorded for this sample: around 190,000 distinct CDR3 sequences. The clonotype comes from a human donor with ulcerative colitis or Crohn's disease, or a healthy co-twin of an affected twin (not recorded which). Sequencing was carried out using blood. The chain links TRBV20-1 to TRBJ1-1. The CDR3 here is CSAFRMGETEAFF.